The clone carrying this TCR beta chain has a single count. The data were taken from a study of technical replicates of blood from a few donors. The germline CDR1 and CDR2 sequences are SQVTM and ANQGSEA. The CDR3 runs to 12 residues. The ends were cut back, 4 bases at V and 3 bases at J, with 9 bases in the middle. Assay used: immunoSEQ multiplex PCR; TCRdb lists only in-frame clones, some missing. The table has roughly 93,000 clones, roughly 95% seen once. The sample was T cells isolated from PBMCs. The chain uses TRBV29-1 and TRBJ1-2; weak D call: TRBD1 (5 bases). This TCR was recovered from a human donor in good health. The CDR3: CSVVDSDYGYTF. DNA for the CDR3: TGCAGCGTTGTCGACAGCGACTATGGCTACACCTTC.